The clone carrying this T cell receptor beta chain was observed a handful of times. The antigen remains unidentified. Treatment meaning: roughly 10-day PBMC culture with coronavirus spike peptide pools or control peptides (ViraFEST assay). The germline CDR1 and CDR2 sequences are DFQATT and SNEGSKA (reference sequence). There are 14 residues in the CDR3. V was trimmed by 7 bases and J by 4 bases, leaving 19 bases between them. Cultured CD4+ T cell DNA was sequenced using the Oncomine TCR Beta short-read assay. MiXCR, applied by TCRdb to the PCR reads, yields one record per CDR3 protein. This table has more than 7,000 distinct CDR3 sequences, 48% appearing once. These data belong to a study of vaccination and CD4 T cells after COVID-19. About the research overall: Investigators stimulated cells with overlapping spike peptides drawn from SARS-CoV-2, HCoV-NL63, HCoV-OC43 and HCoV-229E.

General study points: Convalescent patients displayed spike mono-reactivity in 304 of 307 vaccine-specific clones.

The source is a human donor who had recovered from COVID-19. V is TRBV20-1 and J is TRBJ1-1; D remains ambiguous. Sequenced input: CD4+ T cells from blood, cultured in vitro. CDR3 bases: TGCAGTGTCACCCCATCTCTGGAGGGCACTGAAGCTTTCTTT. Its translation is CSVTPSLEGTEAFF.